Each of the 16 T cell receptor beta chains below was sequenced from the same sample in a study of T cells after yellow fever vaccination. Using its own MiXCR run on the 5' RACE reads, TCRdb lists one record per CDR3 protein. The data hold just under 600,000 distinct CDR3 sequences, with 13% observed a single time. The sequencing here drew on PBMCs, taken on the day of the yellow fever booster vaccination. These receptors came from a man between 25 and 39 years old who received the YFV17D yellow fever vaccine.

The rearrangement links TRBV18 to TRBJ2-5, with unresolved D. CDR1 is KGHSH and CDR2 is LQKENI in the germline V gene. Deletions cut 3 bases from V and 3 bases from J, with 8 bases between. The CDR3 extends over 13 amino acids. CDR3 amino acids: CASSPGIEETQYF. The CDR3 nucleotides are TGTGCCAGCTCACCGGGAATTGAAGAGACCCAGTACTTC.

V and J are TRBV16 and TRBJ2-3; 7 bases agree with TRBD2. Germline V gene sequence: CDR1 KGHSY, CDR2 FQNENV. V lost 0 bases and J lost 9; bases outside the gene matches: 12. This CDR3 is built from 16 residues. CDR3 sequence (DNA): TGTGCCAGCAGCCAATCTTCGGTCTTCCACGGGGGGACGCAGTATTTT. It codes for CASSQSSVFHGGTQYF. Drawing the rest from reference TRBV16 and TRBJ2-3, the complete variable domain is GEEVAQTPKHLVRGEGQKAKLYCAPIKGHSYVFWYQQVLKNEFKFLISFQNENVFDETGMPKERFSAKCLPNSPCSLEIQATKLEDSAVYFCASSQSSVFHGGTQYFGPGTRLTVL.

This clonotype was recorded at least ten times. The V and J genes are TRBV10-1 and TRBJ1-2, with unresolved D. V was clipped by 2 bases and J by 7 bases, with 11 bases between them. This CDR3 comprises 13 residues. Per germline, CDR1 WNHNN and CDR2 SYGVQD (reference sequence). The CDR3 DNA reads as TGCGCCAGCAGTGAGGAGCCAGCCTCTGGCTACACCTTC. Its protein product is CASSEEPASGYTF.

This clonotype was seen only a few times. The rearrangement uses TRBV7-2 and TRBJ2-1; weak D call: TRBD2 (5 bases). Germline assignment: CDR1 SGHTA and CDR2 FQGNSA. Trimming took 5 bases from V and 7 from J, leaving 15 bases between them. The CDR3 loop spans 14 amino acids. The CDR3 reads CASSPSGGINEQFF. In DNA, the CDR3 is TGTGCCAGCAGCCCAAGCGGTGGGATTAATGAGCAGTTCTTC.

V is TRBV20-1 and J is TRBJ2-1; 8 bases fit TRBD2. The CDR3 has 16 amino acids. Germline V gene lookup returns CDR1 DFQATT and CDR2 SNEGSKA (reference sequence). Trimming at V came to 3 bases and at J to 4 bases, leaving 11 bases not matched to a gene. In DNA, the CDR3 is TGCAGTGCTAGGGGTAGCGGGGCACGTAAATACAATGAGCAGTTCTTC. This translates into CSARGSGARKYNEQFF.

This clonotype was picked up a small number of times. The V call is TRBV15, the J call TRBJ2-5, with 7 bases fitting TRBD1. CDR3 length equals 14 residues. V shed 3 bases, J shed 5 bases, and the junction held 6 bases outside the gene matches. Germline assignment: CDR1 LNHNV and CDR2 YYDKDF (reference sequence). CDR3: CATSRDQGVETQYF. Written as DNA, the CDR3 is TGTGCCACCAGCAGGGATCAGGGGGTGGAGACCCAGTACTTC.

This clonotype turned up a few times. The chain is built from TRBV6-2 or TRBV6-3 and TRBJ1-2; D possibly corresponds to TRBD1 (5 bases). The CDR3 has 13 amino acids. In germline, CDR1 is MNHEY, CDR2 SVGEGT. Trimming pared 2 bases from V and 7 bases from J, leaving 11 bases between. As DNA, the CDR3 is TGTGCCAGCAGTTACCGGGGGGTAGCTGGCTACACCTTC. It translates to CASSYRGVAGYTF.

The sample holds a few counts of this clonotype. The rearrangement joins TRBV5-1 to TRBJ2-7; TRBD1 aligns across 8 bases. V lost 7 bases to trimming and J lost 2 bases; unmatched junction nucleotides: 5. The CDR3 is 13 amino acids. The germline gives CDR1 SGHRS, CDR2 YFSETQ. The DNA of the CDR3 is TGCGCCAGCGCTGGGACAGGCACCTACGAGCAGTACTTC. Protein product: CASAGTGTYEQYF.

Ten or more counts support this clonotype. The chain has TRBV20-1 and TRBJ1-4; 9 bases line up with TRBD1. V shed 4 bases and J 7 bases; nucleotides not matched to a gene: 7. Germline CDR1 reads DFQATT; CDR2 reads SNEGSKA (reference sequence). The length of the CDR3 is 14 residues. The CDR3 coding sequence is TGCAGTGCTAAGACCGGGACAGGGTTTGAAAAACTGTTTTTT. As protein: CSAKTGTGFEKLFF.

The chain employs TRBV3-1 and TRBJ2-5, with D possibly being TRBD2 (5 bases). The germline gives CDR1 LGHDT, CDR2 YNNKEL (reference sequence). V lost 1 base and J 3 bases, leaving 12 bases between the germline ends. The CDR3 spans 15 residues. The CDR3 bases are TGTGCCAGCAGCCAAGCTGGCAGCGGAGAAGAGACCCAGTACTTC. Its translation is CASSQAGSGEETQYF.

CDR3 region: CSVGLAGFTGELFF. CDR3 nucleotides: TGCAGCGTTGGACTAGCGGGATTCACCGGGGAGCTGTTTTTT. The chain joins TRBV29-1 to TRBJ2-2; 11 bases map to TRBD2. Trimming cost V 4 bases and J 4 bases; bases outside gene matches: 2. CDR1 and CDR2 (germline): SQVTM, ANQGSEA. CDR3 length: 14 residues.

This clonotype was seen at least ten times. This sequence joins TRBV7-2 and TRBJ2-1; 10 positions match TRBD1. Trimming took 3 bases from V and 4 from J; bases not matched to a gene: 3. This CDR3 is 15 amino acids long. The germline V gene has CDR1 SGHTA and CDR2 FQGNSA. DNA for the CDR3: TGTGCCAGCAGCTTCCGGACAGGGGGATACAATGAGCAGTTCTTC. It is translated as CASSFRTGGYNEQFF.

There are a few counts of this clonotype. The chain couples TRBV4-2 to TRBJ2-1, with 13 bases lining up with TRBD2. The CDR3 consists of 18 residues. The trim removed 3 bases at V and 6 bases at J, leaving 11 bases unmatched. Germline V gene lookup returns CDR1 LGHNA and CDR2 YNFKEQ. CDR3 in DNA: TGTGCCAGCAGCCAGGAGCCCCCCGGGACTAGCGGGGTCAATGAGCAGTTCTTC. This encodes CASSQEPPGTSGVNEQFF.

In this sample, this clonotype turned up a few times. The V and J genes are TRBV6-2 or TRBV6-3 and TRBJ2-1, with D possibly TRBD1 on 5 matching bases. This CDR3 has 17 residues. Deletions cut 2 bases from V and 4 bases from J, with 18 bases between. Per the germline V gene, CDR1 is MNHEY and CDR2 is SVGEGT. This CDR3 is CASSYPGGAVGYNEQFF. In DNA form, the CDR3 reads TGTGCCAGCAGTTACCCGGGTGGGGCCGTTGGGTACAATGAGCAGTTCTTC.

The J gene is TRBJ2-7, the V gene TRBV7-2; D ambiguous. CDR1 and CDR2 (germline): SGHTA, FQGNSA. V dropped 4 bases and J dropped 4 bases, with 11 bases sitting between them. The CDR3 runs 13 residues. CDR3 region: CASSSSPKYEQYF. DNA of the CDR3: TGTGCCAGCAGCTCATCCCCCAAATACGAGCAGTACTTC.

The sample holds a few counts of this clonotype. The chain carries TRBV4-1 and TRBJ2-1, with 14 nucleotides matching TRBD2. The length of the CDR3 is 19 residues. The germline CDR1 and CDR2 sequences are MGHRA and YSYEKL. The junction had 4 bases not matched to a gene; V was cut back by 0 bases and J by 0 bases. The CDR3 region is CASSQDRGTSGSSYNEQFF. The CDR3, as DNA: TGCGCCAGCAGCCAAGACCGGGGGACTAGCGGGAGCTCCTACAATGAGCAGTTCTTC.